One and the same sample provided the 30 T cell receptor beta chains below, sequenced in a study of cytomegalovirus exposure and HLA in healthy donors (dated by TCRdb to about 2017). Libraries were prepared through the immunoSEQ multiplex PCR assay. For the multiplex PCR, a mixture combining 60 forward primers for TCR Vbeta segments and 13 reverse primers for TCR Jbeta segments was used. TCRdb obtained this table from immuneACCESS and retained in-frame rearrangements with V and J assigned. These tables miss some clones; where compared with another copy, unresolved V genes account for less than half of the shortfall, and the remainder is unexplained. The sample data list roughly 240,000 clones, and approximately 85% of these were observed just once. The ten largest clonotypes hold 0.24% of the sample. The specimen sequenced was PBMCs. The receptors were sampled from a girl aged 2-10 years in good health and CMV-seronegative.

The chain combines TRBV6-6 with TRBJ2-3; D remains ambiguous. The V gene lost 3 bases and the J gene lost 5 bases, with 6 bases spanning the gap. Per the germline V gene, CDR1 is MNHNY and CDR2 is SVGAGI (reference sequence). This CDR3 is built from 12 residues. CDR3: CASSYPRDTQYF. The CDR3, as DNA: TGTGCCAGCAGTTATCCGAGAGATACGCAGTATTTT.

J is TRBJ2-7 and V is TRBV5-1; 10 bases match TRBD2. Germline loops: CDR1 SGHRS, CDR2 YFSETQ. The junction had 11 bases not matched to a gene; V was cut back by 2 bases and J by 0 bases. The CDR3 has 18 amino acids. CDR3 nucleotides: TGCGCCAGCAGCTTCCGGCTAGCGGGAGAGGTCCCCTCCTACGAGCAGTACTTC. It yields the protein CASSFRLAGEVPSYEQYF.

This chain uses TRBV6-5 with TRBJ1-3, with a weak D call TRBD1 (5 bases). CDR1 is MNHEY, CDR2 SVGAGI, per germline. V lost 8 bases to trimming and J lost 3 bases, with 14 bases between them. The length of the CDR3 is 14 residues. The CDR3 here is CASWTRGSGNTIYF. CDR3 sequence (DNA): TGTGCCAGCTGGACAAGGGGAAGTGGAAACACCATATATTTT.

The chain links TRBV19 to TRBJ1-5; 12 positions match TRBD1. V lost 4 bases, J lost 5 bases, and 6 bases stayed unmatched. Per the germline V gene, CDR1 is LNHDA and CDR2 is SQIVND (reference sequence). There are 16 residues in the CDR3. The CDR3 DNA reads as TGTGCCAGTAGTACAGGGACAGGGGGCGGTCATCAGCCCCAGCATTTT. It codes for CASSTGTGGGHQPQHF.

V usage is TRBV5-4 and J usage is TRBJ2-7; TRBD2 agrees at 8 bases. Looked up from germline, CDR1 is SGHNT and CDR2 is YYREEE (reference sequence). The CDR3 has 14 amino acids. J gave up 3 bases and V 3 bases, and 5 bases lay outside the gene matches. The CDR3 is CASSSSAGDYEQYF. The CDR3 bases are TGTGCCAGCAGCTCGTCAGCGGGAGACTACGAGCAGTACTTC.

CDR3 protein: CASSLRGDPYEQYF. The CDR3 nucleotides read TGCGCCAGCAGCTTGCGGGGGGACCCCTACGAGCAGTACTTC. V usage is TRBV5-1 and J usage is TRBJ2-7; TRBD2 aligns across 7 bases. V was pared by 1 base and J by 2 bases, with 3 bases of the junction left unmatched. This CDR3 is 14 amino acids long. Germline V lookup: CDR1 SGHRS, CDR2 YFSETQ.

The CDR3, as DNA: TGCGCCAGCAGCTATCTGACAGTGGACTCCTACGAGCAGTACTTC. It is translated as CASSYLTVDSYEQYF. The chain links TRBV4-1 to TRBJ2-7; D perhaps matches TRBD1 (5 bases). V lost 5 bases and J lost 0, with 14 bases in between. This CDR3 region has 15 residues. Germline V gene data show CDR1 as MGHRA and CDR2 as YSYEKL.

The V and J genes are TRBV29-1 and TRBJ2-1; 8 bases match TRBD1. Trimming took 2 bases from V and 0 from J; bases not matched to a gene: 6. CDR3 length: 16 residues. Germline V CDR1 and CDR2: SQVTM, ANQGSEA. This CDR3 is CSVESRTGSSYNEQFF. CDR3 nucleotide sequence: TGCAGCGTTGAAAGTAGGACAGGGAGCTCCTACAATGAGCAGTTCTTC.

The J gene is TRBJ1-1, the V gene TRBV6-5; no clear D. V lost 2 bases, J lost 3 bases, and 10 bases lay in between. CDR1 is MNHEY and CDR2 is SVGAGI in the germline V gene. CDR3 length equals 14 residues. CDR3 sequence reads: CASSYGREHTEAFF. CDR3 coding DNA: TGTGCCAGCAGTTACGGTCGGGAACACACTGAAGCTTTCTTT.

J is TRBJ1-2 and V is TRBV7-8; TRBD1 agrees at 7 bases. CDR3 length equals 17 residues. Per germline, CDR1 SGHVS and CDR2 FQNEAQ. The J segment lost 8 bases and the V segment lost 5 bases, leaving 20 bases of the junction unmatched. The CDR3 DNA follows: TGTGCCAGCAGCCCCTTGAGGGTGACAGGGATCGGAGAGGGCTACACCTTC. Translation gives CASSPLRVTGIGEGYTF.

This clone came up once. This sequence joins TRBV5-1 and TRBJ2-2; D not resolved. The CDR3 totals 17 residues. Germline CDR1 is SGHRS and CDR2 is YFSETQ. Trimming took 3 bases from V and 1 from J, leaving 16 bases between them. CDR3 protein: CASSWSARGGNTGELFF. In nucleotides, the CDR3 is TGCGCCAGCAGCTGGTCCGCGCGTGGCGGGAACACCGGGGAGCTGTTTTTT.

The rearrangement links TRBV19 to TRBJ2-3, with 9 nucleotides matching TRBD2. The length of the CDR3 is 16 residues. The germline CDR1 and CDR2 sequences are LNHDA and SQIVND (reference sequence). V shed 5 bases and J 2 bases; nucleotides not matched to a gene: 8. The CDR3 nucleotides are TGTGCCAGTAGTTCTCGACTAGCGGAGAACACAGATACGCAGTATTTT. It translates to CASSSRLAENTDTQYF. Drawing the rest from reference TRBV19 and TRBJ2-3, the complete variable domain is DGGITQSPKYLFRKEGQNVTLSCEQNLNHDAMYWYRQDPGQGLRLIYYSQIVNDFQKGDIAEGYSVSREKKESFPLTVTSAQKNPTAFYLCASSSRLAENTDTQYFGPGTRLTVL.

The rearrangement uses TRBV15 and TRBJ1-1; TRBD1 agrees at 8 bases. The CDR3 is 18 residues long. V was pared by 0 bases and J by 4 bases, with 13 bases of the junction left unmatched. The V gene's germline CDR1 is LNHNV and CDR2 YYDKDF (reference sequence). As DNA, the CDR3 is TGTGCCACCAGCAGAGATCGGCAGGGGGCGAGTGCGGTCACTGAAGCTTTCTTT. It yields the protein CATSRDRQGASAVTEAFF.

The V and J genes are TRBV19 and TRBJ1-3, with TRBD1 matching over 7 bases. V lost 2 bases and J lost 4; bases outside the gene matches: 8. This CDR3 is 16 amino acids long. Germline CDR1 LNHDA, CDR2 SQIVND (reference sequence). CDR3 loop: CASSIRTGGIGNTIYF. In DNA form, the CDR3 reads TGTGCCAGTAGTATAAGGACAGGTGGAATAGGAAACACCATATATTTT.

The rearrangement joins TRBV9 to TRBJ2-4; 7 bases are a match to TRBD1. The length of the CDR3 is 16 residues. Germline assignment: CDR1 SGDLS and CDR2 YYNGEE. Losses at the gene ends were 0 bases for V and 4 bases for J; bases not matched to a gene: 7. CDR3 amino acids: CASSVERDSGKNIQYF. DNA of the CDR3: TGTGCCAGCAGCGTAGAAAGGGACAGCGGTAAAAACATTCAGTACTTC.

V usage is TRBV10-1 and J usage is TRBJ2-1; D remains unclear. This CDR3 is 14 amino acids long. Germline V lookup: CDR1 WNHNN, CDR2 SYGVQD (reference sequence). Trimming took off 6 bases at V and 14 bases at J, with 23 bases between the two ends. As DNA, the CDR3 is TGCGCCAGCAGCAGGTCTGGGCCAGCAAGGATGAAGTTCTTC. This codes for CASSRSGPARMKFF.

The chain couples TRBV4-1 to TRBJ2-5; 11 positions match TRBD2. With 3 bases clipped from V and 0 bases from J, the junction kept 3 bases outside the gene matches. The CDR3 loop spans 16 amino acids. Germline values: CDR1 MGHRA, CDR2 YSYEKL. The CDR3, as DNA: TGCGCCAGCAGCCAGGGACTAGCGGAAGACCAAGAGACCCAGTACTTC. This translates into CASSQGLAEDQETQYF.

The chain employs TRBV7-8 and TRBJ1-5; 7 bases agree with TRBD1. From germline, CDR1 is SGHVS and CDR2 FQNEAQ. J was trimmed by 3 bases and V by 2 bases; bases with no gene match: 4. This CDR3 has 15 amino acids. CDR3 in DNA: TGTGCCAGCAGCTTACAACAGGGGCTCAATCAGCCCCAGCATTTT. Protein product: CASSLQQGLNQPQHF.

The chain recombines TRBV29-1 with TRBJ2-5; 9 bases are shared with TRBD2. The CDR3 sequence is 15 residues long. The germline gives CDR1 SQVTM, CDR2 ANQGSEA. V shed 2 bases and J 2 bases; nucleotides not matched to a gene: 6. The CDR3 protein is CSVEKAGGRQETQYF. The CDR3 bases are TGCAGCGTTGAAAAGGCGGGAGGGAGACAAGAGACCCAGTACTTC.

The chain joins TRBV21-1 to TRBJ1-2; the tabulated D call, TRBD1, remains unverified against the DNA. TRBV21-1 is reported as a pseudogene. The CDR3 is made up of 15 amino acids. The CDR3 sequence: CASSKGGTGGYGYTF. DNA for the CDR3: TGTGCCAGCAGCAAAGGAGGGACAGGGGGCTATGGCTACACCTTC.

The chain is built from TRBV25-1 and TRBJ2-1; 9 positions agree with TRBD2. Per the germline V gene, CDR1 is MGHDK and CDR2 is SYGVNS. Trimming at V came to 1 base and at J to 0 bases, leaving 7 bases not matched to a gene. This CDR3 region has 18 residues. In DNA form, the CDR3 reads TGTGCCAGCAGTGAATTCAGGGCTAGCGGGGTCTCCTACAATGAGCAGTTCTTC. Its protein product is CASSEFRASGVSYNEQFF.

The rearrangement uses TRBV6-1 and TRBJ2-2; tentatively, D is TRBD2 (5 bases). There are 15 residues in the CDR3. Germline V gives CDR1 MNHNS, CDR2 SASEGT. V gave up 6 bases and J gave up 0 bases, with 11 bases separating them. CDR3: CASRREVANTGELFF. CDR3 nucleotide sequence: TGTGCCAGCAGGAGGGAAGTCGCGAACACCGGGGAGCTGTTTTTT.

The chain's CDR3 is CASSSRTGRITEAFF. CDR3 nucleotides: TGTGCCAGCAGTTCCCGGACAGGGAGAATTACTGAAGCTTTCTTT. The genes are TRBV28 and TRBJ1-1; 8 bases match TRBD1. V shed 4 bases, J shed 5 bases, and the junction held 9 bases outside the gene matches. This CDR3 spans 15 amino acids. Germline loops: CDR1 MDHEN, CDR2 SYDVKM.

This clone was counted between two and nine times. The genes are TRBV7-2 and TRBJ2-4, with D tentatively TRBD1 (5 bases). The germline V gene has CDR1 SGHTA and CDR2 FQGNSA. The V gene lost 3 bases and the J gene lost 8 bases, with 8 bases spanning the gap. This CDR3 comprises 12 residues. CDR3 in DNA: TGTGCCAGCAGCTTCTCCAGGGACATTCAGTACTTC. Protein: CASSFSRDIQYF.

The chain employs TRBV10-3 and TRBJ1-6; 9 bases map to TRBD1. The CDR3 runs to 14 residues. Germline-derived CDR1 and CDR2 are ENHRY and SYGVKD. Trimming cost V 2 bases and J 9 bases; bases outside gene matches: 2. CDR3 sequence reads: CAISETDRGSPLHF. The CDR3 DNA reads as TGTGCCATCAGTGAGACGGACAGGGGTTCACCCCTCCACTTT.

The rearrangement uses TRBV7-9 and TRBJ1-2, with D possibly TRBD1 on 6 matching bases. CDR1 is SEHNR, CDR2 FQNEAQ, per germline (reference sequence). V was shortened by 11 bases and J by 3 bases, with 16 bases between the two germline ends. The CDR3 is 13 amino acids. The CDR3 DNA sequence: TGTGCCGGAAGGGGAGGGGGAGACTATGGCTACACCTTC. Translated, it gives CAGRGGGDYGYTF. The full variable domain, with the rest looked up from reference TRBV7-9 and TRBJ1-2, is DTGVSQNPRHKITKRGQNVTFRCDPISEHNRLYWYRQTLGQGPEFLTYFQNEAQLEKSRLLSDRFSAERPKGSFSTLEIQRTEQGDSAMYLCAGRGGGDYGYTFGSGTRLTVV.

V and J are TRBV4-2 and TRBJ2-7, with a weak D call TRBD2 (6 bases). Looked up from germline, CDR1 is LGHNA and CDR2 is YNFKEQ. The V and J ends lost 1 base and 0 bases respectively, with 7 bases between them. This CDR3 contains 14 residues. CDR3 sequence (DNA): TGTGCCAGCAGCCAAGTCGGGAGCTCCTACGAGCAGTACTTC. It translates to CASSQVGSSYEQYF.

This rearrangement joins TRBV10-1 to TRBJ1-1, with 8 bases that match TRBD1. V lost 0 bases, J lost 4 bases, and 16 bases stayed unmatched. Per germline, CDR1 WNHNN and CDR2 SYGVQD (reference sequence). The CDR3 is 19 residues long. CDR3 bases: TGCGCCAGCAGTGAGTCGAGGGGGACAGGAGGGAGGTGGGTCACTGAAGCTTTCTTT. It specifies CASSESRGTGGRWVTEAFF.

Comments on this clone: Other DNA sequences in the same sample also yield this CDR3. In DNA, the CDR3 is TGCGCCAGCAGCTTGGCAGGCCCCACAGATACGCAGTATTTT. It yields the protein CASSLAGPTDTQYF. The chain has TRBV5-1 and TRBJ2-3; D remains ambiguous. Germline V gene lookup returns CDR1 SGHRS and CDR2 YFSETQ. This CDR3 contains 14 residues. V was shortened by 0 bases and J by 2 bases, with 7 bases between the two germline ends.

This chain uses TRBV25-1 with TRBJ1-1; a possible D gene is TRBD1 (5 bases). The V gene's germline CDR1 is MGHDK and CDR2 SYGVNS. CDR3 length: 13 residues. The ends were cut back, 1 base at V and 9 bases at J, with 12 bases in the middle. DNA of the CDR3: TGTGCCAGCAGTGAATCCTGGGGCCGAAAAGCTTTCTTT. Protein sequence: CASSESWGRKAFF. The full variable domain, its missing parts supplied by reference TRBV25-1 and TRBJ1-1, is EADIYQTPRYLVIGTGKKITLECSQTMGHDKMYWYQQDPGMELHLIHYSYGVNSTEKGDLSSESTVSRIRTEHFPLTLESARPSHTSQYLCASSESWGRKAFFGQGTRLTVV.